This T cell receptor (beta chain) was observed in a study of shared clonotypes between healthy human individuals (TCRdb year 2020). General notes on the study: The cohort comprised a couple of women and three men aged 18 to 49 years. For each donor, three plates each were used for CD4 naive and CD4 memory, two plates were used for CD8 naive, and one plate was used for CD8 memory. Blood TCR repertoires of several healthy adults were deeply sequenced to estimate repertoire size and the extent of clonotype sharing between individuals. To increase sequencing depth and limit assay-specific biases, different laboratories used diverse techniques to prepare libraries and sequence TCR repertoires. Per donor, leukapheresis produced somewhere between about 0.94 and 10 billion PBMCs. What the study reported, not specific to this receptor: Because the study included only a small number of donors, the genetic and exposure-history diversity represented was limited. Sharing across several donors was observed for about 5% of naive CD4, 3.5% of naive CD8, 2.3% of memory CD4, and over 0.3% of memory CD8 clonotypes. Only blood was sampled, and tissue TCR repertoires likely differ from those in blood. Compared with non-shared clonotypes, the clonotypes found in all four sorted-subset donors had higher generation probabilities. Pairwise subsampling led to the expectation that sequencing depth would affect the degree of clonotype sharing among donors. Even with the large sequencing depth, rarefaction of the sorted-subset datasets indicated that sequencing was incomplete. Larger estimated clonotype richness was generally found for naive subsets than for memory subsets.

This clone was seen only once. Its target antigen remains unknown. No quality values exist for individual bases; no much larger clone is one base distant. Using the deep immunoSEQ assay, TCR CDR3 regions were amplified from genomic DNA by multiplex PCR. Genomic DNA extracted from each cell subset was distributed evenly over all wells of several immunoSEQ 96-well plates, and each plate served as one replicate. For sorted subsets, roughly 200 ng genomic DNA, equal to some 30,000 T cell genomes, was loaded into each replicate PCR. Purified libraries were measured with a Qubit 3.0 fluorometer, size-checked on a Bioanalyzer 2100, and measured again with the KAPA Library Quantification kit. Every immunoSEQ 96-well plate was sequenced on a separate single-read 150-cycle Illumina NextSeq 550 flow cell. The authors processed their data as follows. Because only junctional sequences without quality scores were contained in the immunoSEQ output, filtering matching that applied to full-length reads could not be performed. To assign V/J genes and CDR3, sequences were annotated against IMGT germline references using PyIR, a Python wrapper for IgBLAST v1.9. Reads were filtered out if the reads had weak V/J assignments (E-value above 1e-6), no CDR3, stop codons, out-of-frame junctions, or ambiguous translated residues. V3J clonotypes were defined by identical inferred V gene, J gene, and CDR3 amino acid sequence. Percentage overlap between repertoires was computed as shared unique clonotypes divided by the size of the smaller repertoire. Richness of each repertoire was evaluated using RTK rarefaction, the Chao1 estimator, and Recon v2.1 estimates of unobserved clonotypes. OLGA was used to compute generation probabilities for all TCRbeta clonotypes that the gDNA method yielded from a few donors. TCRdb provides this immuneACCESS table in a form limited to in-frame rearrangements. Some clones are lacking; in checked studies, under half of them reflect an unresolved V gene, and why the rest are absent is not known. Clonal size and the V and J genes are those of that table, whereas D and trimming came from the DNA. This sample has some 1,400,000 clones in its table, and roughly 96% of those were observed once. The top ten hold over 1% of the sample.

The CDR3 runs 12 amino acids, cysteine and phenylalanine included. Just CDR3 DNA is preserved here, 36 bases in frame from base 1. As encoded in the germline V gene (reference sequence), CDR1 is MNHNY while CDR2 is SVGAGI. V was cut back by 10 bases and J by 4 bases, leaving a gap of 13 bases between them. Healthy HIV-negative adults with no recently reported acute infections or vaccinations were included as donors. Only Caucasian adults living in Nashville, Tennessee, USA were represented among the donors. CD4+ T cells were enriched by magnetic negative selection, after which naive cells were positively selected on CD45RA and the negative fraction was taken as the memory subset. Blood was collected by leukapheresis, and PBMCs were isolated by Ficoll-Histopaque density gradient centrifugation and then cryopreserved in liquid nitrogen vapor phase. Analytical flow cytometry was used to check the purity and quantity of every magnetically sorted T cell population. Genomic DNA was isolated from every sorted fraction and measured by UV absorbance on a Nanodrop 2000c.

The rearrangement combines TRBV6-6 with TRBJ1-2, and possibly TRBD1, on 5 matching bases. The TCR sequence derives from a man aged 25 to 40 in good health. The sample consisted of naive CD4+ T cells sorted from blood. The label giving this sample's cell subset or site can be read as: CD45RA+ positively selected. The nucleotide sequence is given as TGTGCCACGAGGTGGGGCGTCTATGGCTACACCTTC. It codes for CATRWGVYGYTF.